This T cell receptor beta chain was found in a study of T cells after yellow fever vaccination. Germline V gene sequence: CDR1 MNHNS, CDR2 SASEGT. Trimming cost V 5 bases and J 2 bases; bases outside gene matches: 8. The CDR3 loop spans 16 amino acids. Each CDR3 protein gets one entry after TCRdb re-called the 5' RACE reads with MiXCR. The sample holds 450,000 to 650,000 distinct CDR3 sequences; roughly 12% are singletons and the top ten take over 12%. Notes on this clonotype: Its matching antigen is unknown.

Study outcomes and limitations: Sorted repertoires could include abundant contaminating clonotypes from bulk cells. Subsequent booster samples again held most clones from primary vaccination (roughly 95% CD4, roughly 88% CD8). There was a small share of clonotypes that showed up in both the CD4 and CD8 compartments.

V is TRBV6-1 and J is TRBJ2-1, with TRBD2 identical over 8 bases. The source material was PBMCs, sampled on the day of the yellow fever booster vaccination. The source is a man between 25 and 39 years old who received the YFV17D yellow fever vaccine. Here the CDR3 reads CASSPRSSGTYNEQFF. Here the CDR3 DNA reads TGTGCCAGCAGTCCCCGGAGTAGCGGGACCTACAATGAGCAGTTCTTC.